This paragraph reports one T cell receptor beta chain. Here immunoSEQ multiplex PCR was the method, and the copy in TCRdb shows in-frame clones only, minus some. The sample records tens of thousands of clones, 80% to 90% being singletons. V shed 10 bases and J 3 bases; nucleotides not matched to a gene: 5. Germline CDR1 reads MNHNY; CDR2 reads SVGAGI (reference sequence). The CDR3 length is 13 residues. The data are from a study of blood T cell repertoires in COVID-19. As for the study in general: PBMCs, B-cell-depleted T cells, or T cells were the source of the cDNA or gDNA that made up the material.

The sequence came from a human donor in a cohort sampled during active COVID-19. Sequenced sample: peripheral blood. V is TRBV6-6 and J is TRBJ1-1; 10 nucleotides align to TRBD1. The CDR3 spells CANRDRGHTEAFF. The CDR3 DNA reads TGTGCCAACCGAGACAGGGGGCACACTGAAGCTTTCTTT.